One and the same sample provided the 14 T cell receptor beta chains below, sequenced in a study of T cells in Graves' hyperthyroidism and ophthalmopathy (dated by TCRdb to between 2018 and 2020). Receptors were amplified or captured by multiplex PCR. Reads for this sample came from an Illumina HiSeq 2000. TCR beta CDR3 regions were amplified from RNA transcripts. The TCR CDR3 was subjected to a first round of RT-PCR using the HTBI primer set and the Qiagen OneStep RT-PCR kit. The public reads were run again by TCRdb, first through fastp at Q25 and then through MiXCR, and only productive beta chains were kept. Records with the same CDR3 protein are collapsed into one entry carrying the most frequent genes and DNA. Here the sample has 540,000 or so distinct CDR3 sequences; 15% to 18% occur a single time. Around 7.5% of the sample is held by the ten biggest clonotypes. The sequencing input was blood. These receptors all come from a woman in her twenties or thirties with Graves' hyperthyroidism.

At least ten counts were recorded for this clonotype. The chain links TRBV27 to TRBJ2-7, with 9 bases lining up with TRBD1. CDR1 and CDR2 from the germline V gene are MNHEY and SMNVEV (reference sequence). This CDR3 is built from 15 residues. The V gene end was trimmed by 2 bases and the J gene end by 2 bases; junction bases not matched to a gene: 4. CDR3 nucleotide sequence: TGTGCCAGCAGTTTACAGACAGGGGGGGCCTACGAGCAGTACTTC. It translates to CASSLQTGGAYEQYF.

J is TRBJ2-1 and V is TRBV5-1; 12 positions match TRBD2. Trimming at V came to 2 bases and at J to 6 bases, leaving 6 bases not matched to a gene. The germline V gene has CDR1 SGHRS and CDR2 YFSETQ. This CDR3 is built from 16 residues. The CDR3 loop is CASSLLAGGGTNEQFF. The CDR3 bases are TGCGCCAGCAGCTTACTAGCGGGAGGAGGTACCAATGAGCAGTTCTTC.

This clonotype appeared many times. The rearrangement uses TRBV7-3 and TRBJ2-3; 7 bases are shared with TRBD2. V shed 5 bases, J shed 1 base, and the junction held 15 bases outside the gene matches. CDR1 is SGHTA and CDR2 is FQGTGA in the germline V gene. The CDR3 length is 18 residues. CDR3 coding DNA: TGTGCCAGCAGCCCATTCGGGGGGACGAGGACTCGCACAGATACGCAGTATTTT. Protein: CASSPFGGTRTRTDTQYF.

J is TRBJ1-5 and V is TRBV29-1; no definite D call. The CDR3 consists of 14 residues. Germline assignment: CDR1 SQVTM and CDR2 ANQGSEA. Trimming took off 6 bases at V and 7 bases at J, with 19 bases between the two ends. The CDR3 bases are TGCAGCGTCTCGAAGGAGGGTTTAGGGCAGCCCCAGCATTTT. Its protein product is CSVSKEGLGQPQHF.

CDR3 nucleotides: TGTGCCACCAGGACCCCGGGAAATTCACCCCTCCACTTT. It encodes CATRTPGNSPLHF. The chain employs TRBV24-1 and TRBJ1-6; D remains ambiguous. V lost 7 bases and J lost 7, with 10 bases in between. There are 13 residues in the CDR3. From germline, CDR1 is KGHDR and CDR2 SFDVKD.

This clonotype was detected once. A much larger clone lies one base from this, so it may be a read error. V gene TRBV3-1 combines with J gene TRBJ1-1; the D is unclear. V lost 4 bases and J lost 1, with 13 bases in between. Germline V gene lookup returns CDR1 LGHDT and CDR2 YNNKEL (reference sequence). The CDR3 covers 15 residues. This CDR3 is CASSRVGVGNTEAFF. CDR3 nucleotide sequence: TGTGCCAGCAGCCGAGTCGGGGTTGGGAACACTGAAGCTTTCTTT. Filled out from reference TRBV3-1 and TRBJ1-1, the complete variable domain reads DTAVSQTPKYLVTQMGNDKSIKCEQNLGHDTMYWYKQDSKKFLKIMFSYNNKELIINETVPNRFSPKSPDKAHLNLHINSLELGDSAVYFCASSRVGVGNTEAFFGQGTRLTVV.

Worth noting for this clonotype: One end of the junction fails to match germline, which may point to a read error. The V and J genes are TRBV7-6 and TRBJ2-1; 11 bases map to TRBD2. The V gene's germline CDR1 is SGHVS and CDR2 FNYEAQ. This CDR3 is 16 amino acids long. CDR3 protein: CASSLALLAGGDERFF. In nucleotides, the CDR3 is TGTGCCAGCAGCTTAGCGCTGCTAGCGGGAGGCGATGAGCGGTTCTTC.

This clonotype appeared many times. The chain recombines TRBV20-1 with TRBJ1-1, with D uncertain. Trimming stripped 3 bases from V and 7 bases from J, with 9 bases between. This CDR3 comprises 11 residues. Germline CDR1 reads DFQATT; CDR2 reads SNEGSKA (reference sequence). In DNA form, the CDR3 reads TGCAGTGCTAGGTGGGGTCATGAAGCTTTCTTT. Amino acid sequence: CSARWGHEAFF.

This clonotype was seen at least ten times. The chain links TRBV2 to TRBJ2-2; TRBD1 aligns across 7 bases. The CDR3 runs 18 residues. V lost 2 bases to trimming and J lost 0 bases; unmatched junction nucleotides: 9. Germline CDR1 is SNHLY and CDR2 is FYNNEI. In DNA, the CDR3 is TGTGCCAGCAGTGAAAAGCGACAGGGTGTGGCGAACACCGGGGAGCTGTTTTTT. Its translation: CASSEKRQGVANTGELFF. The full variable domain, in which reference TRBV2 and TRBJ2-2 provide the parts outside the CDR3, is EPEVTQTPSHQVTQMGQEVILRCVPISNHLYFYWYRQILGQKVEFLVSFYNNEISEKSEIFDDQFSVERPDGSNFTLKIRSTKLEDSAMYFCASSEKRQGVANTGELFFGEGSRLTVL.

This clonotype was found a few times. The chain has TRBV5-5 and TRBJ2-1, with D perhaps matching TRBD1 (5 bases). The V end lost 0 bases, the J end lost 8 bases, and 12 bases lay between the germline ends. Germline V CDR1 and CDR2: SGHKS, YYEKEE (reference sequence). This CDR3 comprises 14 residues. CDR3: CASSLGAGPYEQFF. CDR3 nucleotide sequence: TGTGCCAGCAGCTTGGGAGCAGGGCCCTATGAGCAGTTCTTC.

As to this clonotype: Germline and junction disagree at one end, which may indicate a read error. The chain recombines TRBV11-2 with TRBJ2-4; 7 bases map to TRBD1. The CDR3 length is 18 residues. Germline V gene lookup returns CDR1 SGHAT and CDR2 FQNNGV. This CDR3 reads CASSQVVTQGIAKNIQYF. CDR3 nucleotide sequence: TGCGCCAGCAGCCAAGTGGTGACACAGGGGATAGCCAAAAACATTCAGTACTTC.

There are many counts of this clonotype. This chain uses TRBV2 with TRBJ2-7, with D perhaps matching TRBD2 (5 bases). This CDR3 has 15 amino acids. V shed 7 bases and J shed 1 base, with 17 bases lying between them. Germline CDR1 is SNHLY and CDR2 is FYNNEI. The DNA for the CDR3 is TGTGCCAGCAAAAATGATTTCCTAGCTTCCTACGAGCAGTACTTC. Protein sequence: CASKNDFLASYEQYF. Full variable domain (outside the CDR3, taken from reference TRBV2 and TRBJ2-7): EPEVTQTPSHQVTQMGQEVILRCVPISNHLYFYWYRQILGQKVEFLVSFYNNEISEKSEIFDDQFSVERPDGSNFTLKIRSTKLEDSAMYFCASKNDFLASYEQYFGPGTRLTVT.

This clonotype has a count of ten or more. The chain couples TRBV14 to TRBJ1-5; D is ambiguous. The CDR3 length is 14 residues. CDR1 is SGHDN, CDR2 FVKESK, per germline. Trimming stripped 1 base from V and 4 bases from J, with 8 bases between. CDR3 protein: CASSQGHTNQPQHF. The CDR3 nucleotides read TGTGCCAGCAGCCAAGGACATACAAATCAGCCCCAGCATTTT.

Worth noting for this clonotype: Germline and junction disagree at one end, which may indicate a read error. V is TRBV5-1 and J is TRBJ1-6; D remains unclear. This CDR3 spans 17 amino acids. Per germline, CDR1 SGHRS and CDR2 YFSETQ. DNA of the CDR3: TGCGCCAGCAGCCCGGAGGCTCAACCGGGGTATAATCCACCCCTCCACTTT. Encoded protein: CASSPEAQPGYNPPLHF.